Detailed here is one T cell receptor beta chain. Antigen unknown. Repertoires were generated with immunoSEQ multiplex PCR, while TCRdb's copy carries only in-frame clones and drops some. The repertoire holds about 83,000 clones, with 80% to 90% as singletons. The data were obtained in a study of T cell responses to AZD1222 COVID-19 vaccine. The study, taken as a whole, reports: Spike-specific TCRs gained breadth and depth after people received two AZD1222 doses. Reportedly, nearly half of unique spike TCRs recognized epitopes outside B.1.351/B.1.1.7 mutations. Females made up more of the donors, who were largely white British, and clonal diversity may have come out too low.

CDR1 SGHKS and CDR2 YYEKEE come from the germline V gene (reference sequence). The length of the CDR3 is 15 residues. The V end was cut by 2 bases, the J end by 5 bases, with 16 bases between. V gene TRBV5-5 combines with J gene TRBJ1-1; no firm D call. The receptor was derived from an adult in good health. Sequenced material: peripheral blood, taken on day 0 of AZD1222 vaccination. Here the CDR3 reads CASSFPATTRTEAFF. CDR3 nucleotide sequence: TGTGCCAGCAGCTTCCCGGCCACCACGAGGACTGAAGCTTTCTTT.